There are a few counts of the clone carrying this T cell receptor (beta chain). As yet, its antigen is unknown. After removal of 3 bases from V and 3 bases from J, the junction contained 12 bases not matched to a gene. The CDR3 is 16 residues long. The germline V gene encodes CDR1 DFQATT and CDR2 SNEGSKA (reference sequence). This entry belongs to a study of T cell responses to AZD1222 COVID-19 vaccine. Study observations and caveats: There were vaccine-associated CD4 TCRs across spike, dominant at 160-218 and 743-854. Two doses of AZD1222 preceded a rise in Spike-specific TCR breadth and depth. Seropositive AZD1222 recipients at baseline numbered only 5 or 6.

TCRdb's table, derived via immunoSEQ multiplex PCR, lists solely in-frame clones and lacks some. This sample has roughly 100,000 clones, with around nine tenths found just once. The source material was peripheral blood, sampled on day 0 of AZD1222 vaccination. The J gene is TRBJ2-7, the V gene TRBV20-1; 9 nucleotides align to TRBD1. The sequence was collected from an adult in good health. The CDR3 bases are TGCAGTGCTAGTCCCCTGGGGACAGGGCGCGGCTACGAGCAGTACTTC. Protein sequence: CSASPLGTGRGYEQYF.